The 9 T cell receptor beta chains below were found in one sample sequenced in a study of T cells expressing NK-cell markers (TCRdb year 2020). Receptors were amplified or captured by 5' RACE. Sequencing instrument: Illumina HiSeq 2000. The reads went through TCRdb reprocessing, and each CDR3 protein sequence gets one entry with no DNA. This sample's clone table shows 300,000 to 450,000 distinct CDR3 sequences. 5.2% of the sample comes from the top ten. Sequences were obtained from blood T cells: a sorted CD56 or NKG2C T cell subset, CD4+ or CD8+ T cells, or bulk PBMC T cells (not recorded which). These receptors were collected from a man aged 18 to 69 in good health.

The genes are TRBV7-2 and TRBJ2-7. The germline V gene encodes CDR1 SGHTA and CDR2 FQGNSA. The CDR3 has 17 amino acids. The CDR3 here is CASSPKLQNNLIYEQYF.

This chain links TRBV7-9 with TRBJ2-1; TCRdb lists TRBD1, though no DNA is available to test this call. CDR3 length: 14 amino acids. From germline, CDR1 is SEHNR and CDR2 FQNEAQ (reference sequence). The CDR3 protein is CASSLGRQYNEQFF.

The chain recombines TRBV3-1 with TRBJ1-2; the TCRdb D gene call, TRBD1, has no DNA to confirm it. Germline CDR1 LGHDT, CDR2 YNNKEL (reference sequence). This CDR3 has 16 amino acids. The CDR3 loop is CASSQGWGTPRYGYTF.

The chain couples TRBV5-1 to TRBJ2-3; TCRdb names TRBD1, which stays unverified in the absence of DNA. Germline-derived CDR1 and CDR2 are SGHRS and YFSETQ. The CDR3 is 15 residues long. The CDR3 here is CASRARGHAEDTQYF. Based on the CDR3 plus reference TRBV5-1 and TRBJ2-3, the full variable domain is KAGVTQTPRYLIKTRGQQVTLSCSPISGHRSVSWYQQTPGQGLQFLFEYFSETQRNKGNFPGRFSGRQFSNSRSEMNVSTLELGDSALYLCASRARGHAEDTQYFGPGTRLTVL.

The chain is built from TRBV7-3 and TRBJ2-3; TCRdb's D gene call, TRBD2, goes unchecked for lack of DNA. This CDR3 has 13 residues. Germline CDR1 SGHTA, CDR2 FQGTGA. CDR3 region: CASSLTASSLRYF.

The chain carries TRBV5-5 and TRBJ2-5; TCRdb names TRBD1, which stays unverified in the absence of DNA. This CDR3 region has 14 residues. CDR1 and CDR2 from the germline V gene are SGHKS and YYEKEE (reference sequence). The CDR3 is CASSSSGTTKTQYF.

The chain carries TRBV20-1 and TRBJ2-1; absent DNA, TCRdb's TRBD1 call cannot be checked. The CDR3 runs 15 residues. Per the germline V gene, CDR1 is DFQATT and CDR2 is SNEGSKA (reference sequence). The CDR3 region is CSARRRPAGDNEQFF.

The chain carries TRBV6-2 or TRBV6-3 and TRBJ2-3. Germline CDR1 reads MNHEY; CDR2 reads SVGEGT. CDR3 length: 14 amino acids. The CDR3: CASGRGLGTDTQYF.

V gene TRBV12-3 or TRBV12-4 combines with J gene TRBJ2-3; TCRdb names TRBD1, which stays unverified in the absence of DNA. The CDR3 runs 15 residues. The CDR3 spells CASTPWNAAGDTQYF.